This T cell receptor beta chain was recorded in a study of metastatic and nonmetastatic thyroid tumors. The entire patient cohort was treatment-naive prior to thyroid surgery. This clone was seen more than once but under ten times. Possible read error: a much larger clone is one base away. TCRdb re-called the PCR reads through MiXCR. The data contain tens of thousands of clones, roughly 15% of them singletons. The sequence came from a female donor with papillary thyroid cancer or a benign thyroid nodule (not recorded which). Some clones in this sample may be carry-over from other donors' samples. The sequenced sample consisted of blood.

CDR3 sequence: CASISGRKETQYF. In DNA, the CDR3 is TGTGCCAGCATCTCCGGGAGAAAAGAGACCCAGTACTTC. This chain uses TRBV7-7 with TRBJ2-5; maybe TRBD2 (6 bases). Trimming removed 7 bases at V and 3 bases at J, with 12 bases between. Germline assignment: CDR1 SSHAT and CDR2 FNYEAQ (reference sequence). The CDR3 runs to 13 residues.